This T cell receptor beta chain came from a study of blood T cell repertoires in COVID-19 (dated by TCRdb to about 2020). The study in broad terms: Collaborator samples came from the United States, Italy and Spain and covered acute and convalescent phases of COVID-19. The prospective study material was composed of cDNA or gDNA derived from T cells, B-cell-depleted T cells, or PBMCs. The dataset comprised deeply sampled blood TCRbeta repertoires from subjects exposed to, actively infected with, or recovered from COVID-19. A freely available public database, intended as a resource for researchers studying the immune response to SARS-CoV-2, is where the repertoires were released. The samples were drawn from the first 160 participants of the ongoing ImmuneRACE study and from over a thousand subjects provided by 6 global collaborators. The sample metadata nearly always contained a de-identified subject ID, COVID-19 status, age in years and sex. Where available, HLA class I and class II types were obtained from metadata supplied by the sample provider rather than from assay-based typing. Overall study results and their limits: Clinical and demographic metadata were provided uncurated, with the amount varying by source and participant.

Taken from cysteine to phenylalanine, the CDR3 has 16 residues. Only the CDR3 portion is preserved as DNA: 48 bases, with reading frame beginning at the first base. Trimming takes 4 bases off V and 7 bases off J; junction bases not matched to a gene: 15. CDR1 SGDLS and CDR2 YYNGEE were looked up in the germline V gene. TCRbeta CDR3 regions were amplified from genomic DNA by means of the immunoSEQ Assay, a bias-controlled multiplex PCR. The published analysis was carried out like this. Within the assay, amplification of reference gene primers was used to estimate how many nucleated cells each sample contained. To quantify the absolute abundance of each unique TCRbeta CDR3 rearrangement, sequence reads were collapsed and filtered. Productive Simpson clonality was computed per sample as the square root of Simpson's diversity index over productive rearrangements. The table was pulled from immuneACCESS by TCRdb, which kept in-frame rearrangements only. Such tables lose some clones; where checked, under half of the loss comes from unresolved V genes, and the rest has no known cause. D and trimming were read from the DNA, whereas the V and J calls and clone size are those reported in that table. The sample contains around 200,000 clones, more than 75% of them found a single time. Together, the top ten hold 3.7% of the sample.

In this sample, this clone turned up a few times. Its antigen target is currently unknown. Base qualities are not provided; no much larger clone lies one nucleotide away. Collaborating institutions collected whole blood in K2EDTA tubes following their own protocols. For TCRbeta analysis, collaborators shipped samples in one of three forms: frozen whole blood, isolated PBMCs, or DNA extracted from either of those sample types. The sample was peripheral blood. The sequence was collected from a man in his late teens or twenties with active or convalescent COVID-19. Recombination connected TRBV9 to TRBJ1-2; TRBD1 matches 8 bases in the middle. The bases are TGTGCCAGCAGCACCTTGGACAGGGTAAATTCACGTGGCTACACCTTC. It is translated as CASSTLDRVNSRGYTF.